The 27 T cell receptor beta chains presented below share a single source sample, sequenced in a study of T cells after yellow fever vaccination. TCRdb called the 5' RACE reads again in MiXCR, with one record for every CDR3 protein. The data contain about 330,000 distinct CDR3 sequences, roughly 4% of them seen just once; the ten biggest clones take up under 30%. The source was PBMCs, collected 5 days after the yellow fever booster vaccination. These receptors came from a man younger than 35 who received the YFV17D yellow fever vaccine.

The chain is built from TRBV5-1 and TRBJ1-3; maybe TRBD1 (6 bases). The CDR3 extends over 17 amino acids. The V end lost 0 bases, the J end lost 0 bases, and 13 bases lay between the germline ends. CDR1 and CDR2 from the germline V gene are SGHRS and YFSETQ. The CDR3 is CASSLVGGDFSGNTIYF. CDR3 DNA sequence: TGCGCCAGCAGCTTGGTAGGGGGGGACTTCTCTGGAAACACCATATATTTT.

This clonotype was detected a few times. The chain combines TRBV13 with TRBJ1-2; D not certain. Germline-derived CDR1 and CDR2 are PRHDT and FYEKMQ (reference sequence). Trimming pared 7 bases from V and 8 bases from J, leaving 20 bases between. The CDR3 spans 14 residues. The CDR3 loop is CASTPEFPGEGYTF. CDR3 DNA: TGTGCCAGCACCCCTGAGTTCCCGGGAGAAGGCTACACCTTC.

This clonotype was seen more than once but under ten times. The chain uses TRBV7-9 and TRBJ2-5; no definite D call. The V gene lost 8 bases and the J gene lost 2 bases, with 9 bases spanning the gap. The CDR3 consists of 12 residues. From germline, CDR1 is SEHNR and CDR2 FQNEAQ (reference sequence). In DNA, the CDR3 is TGTGCCAGCGGTTTCAAGCAAGAGACCCAGTACTTC. Protein sequence: CASGFKQETQYF.

This clonotype has a count of ten or more. The gene calls are TRBV12-3 or TRBV12-4 and TRBJ2-7; D could derive from TRBD1 or TRBD2 (5 bases each). CDR3 length: 14 amino acids. Trimming took 1 base from V and 6 from J, leaving 13 bases between them. This chain's CDR3 is CASSLELEGLEQYF. The CDR3 nucleotides are TGTGCCAGCAGTTTAGAACTCGAGGGGCTCGAGCAGTACTTC.

This clonotype turned up a few times. The gene calls are TRBV27 and TRBJ2-3, with no clear D. V lost 3 bases, J lost 1 base, and 8 bases lay in between. There are 14 residues in the CDR3. Germline V CDR1 and CDR2: MNHEY, SMNVEV (reference sequence). The CDR3 is CASSFTPRTDTQYF. The CDR3 DNA follows: TGTGCCAGCAGTTTCACCCCGCGCACAGATACGCAGTATTTT.

This clonotype was observed at least ten times. CDR3 in amino acids: CSVSQGLFGAGELFF. Written as DNA, the CDR3 is TGCAGCGTTTCCCAGGGGCTCTTCGGTGCCGGGGAGCTGTTTTTT. The chain joins TRBV29-1 to TRBJ2-2; the D gene is possibly TRBD1 (6 bases). This CDR3 has 15 amino acids. In germline, CDR1 is SQVTM, CDR2 ANQGSEA. V lost 5 bases to trimming and J lost 6 bases, with 19 bases between them.

This clonotype was seen repeatedly, ten times or more. V is TRBV5-5 and J is TRBJ2-7; 7 bases map to TRBD1. The length of the CDR3 is 14 residues. CDR1 SGHKS and CDR2 YYEKEE come from the germline V gene (reference sequence). The trim removed 4 bases at V and 1 base at J, leaving 5 bases unmatched. The CDR3 sequence is CASSRDSISYEQYF. The CDR3 DNA is TGTGCCAGCAGCCGGGACAGCATTTCCTACGAGCAGTACTTC.

In this sample, this clonotype turned up many times. The genes are TRBV4-1 and TRBJ2-3; 9 bases line up with TRBD1. After removal of 4 bases from V and 6 bases from J, the junction contained 11 bases not matched to a gene. The CDR3 consists of 16 residues. Germline V gene data show CDR1 as MGHRA and CDR2 as YSYEKL. The CDR3 loop reads CASSRSEDRGWDTQYF. As DNA, the CDR3 is TGCGCCAGCAGCCGAAGCGAGGACAGGGGTTGGGATACGCAGTATTTT.

There are many counts of this clonotype. The chain carries TRBV20-1 and TRBJ2-7; 10 positions agree with TRBD1. Germline V gene sequence: CDR1 DFQATT, CDR2 SNEGSKA (reference sequence). The CDR3 is made up of 14 amino acids. The V gene end was trimmed by 3 bases and the J gene end by 5 bases; junction bases not matched to a gene: 7. CDR3 in amino acids: CSASLGQGRNEQYF. The CDR3 bases are TGCAGTGCTAGTTTGGGACAGGGGAGAAACGAGCAGTACTTC.

The chain's CDR3 is CASSQEPGRTGELFF. The CDR3 DNA follows: TGCGCCAGCAGCCAAGAGCCGGGCCGGACCGGGGAGCTGTTTTTT. V usage is TRBV4-3 and J usage is TRBJ2-2; unclear D gene. The V gene's germline CDR1 is LGHNA and CDR2 YSLEER. The CDR3 is 15 amino acids. The V gene lost 0 bases and the J gene lost 5 bases, with 10 bases spanning the gap.

There are a few counts of this clonotype. V gene TRBV20-1 combines with J gene TRBJ1-2; 10 bases map to TRBD1. V trimming: 6 bases; J trimming: 10 bases; junction bases outside the gene matches: 5. The CDR3 has 11 residues. CDR1 is DFQATT and CDR2 is SNEGSKA in the germline V gene (reference sequence). The CDR3, as DNA: TGCAGTGCGGGGGGGACAGGGGACTACACCTTC. Residues: CSAGGTGDYTF.

This clonotype was seen repeatedly, ten times or more. The V gene is TRBV24-1, the J gene TRBJ2-5; TRBD1 aligns across 9 bases. In germline, CDR1 is KGHDR, CDR2 SFDVKD. The CDR3 spans 15 residues. The trim removed 3 bases at V and 2 bases at J, leaving 3 bases unmatched. CDR3 in amino acids: CATSDGQGWQETQYF. CDR3 bases: TGTGCCACCAGTGATGGACAGGGGTGGCAAGAGACCCAGTACTTC.

V is TRBV9 and J is TRBJ1-3; a possible D gene is TRBD1 (5 bases). This CDR3 is built from 14 residues. Germline V gene data show CDR1 as SGDLS and CDR2 as YYNGEE. Trimming cost V 0 bases and J 4 bases, with 8 bases left between them. The CDR3 nucleotides are TGTGCCAGCAGCGTAGAGGCAGGGGGAAACACCATATATTTT. Amino acids: CASSVEAGGNTIYF.

Only a few counts were recorded for this clonotype. CDR3 region: CSVGLGVNQPQHF. CDR3 bases: TGCAGCGTTGGACTTGGTGTGAATCAGCCCCAGCATTTT. The V and J genes are TRBV29-1 and TRBJ1-5; D uncertain. Looked up from germline, CDR1 is SQVTM and CDR2 is ANQGSEA. V was shortened by 4 bases and J by 4 bases, with 11 bases between the two germline ends. This CDR3 comprises 13 residues.

This CDR3 reads CASHMSGGGRPGGAFF. DNA of the CDR3: TGCGCCAGCCATATGAGCGGCGGTGGCAGGCCCGGCGGGGCTTTCTTT. The chain is built from TRBV5-1 and TRBJ1-1; D is uncertain. CDR3 length equals 16 residues. V lost 7 bases, J lost 11 bases, and 30 bases lay in between. Looked up from germline, CDR1 is SGHRS and CDR2 is YFSETQ.

The chain joins TRBV4-1 to TRBJ2-1, with TRBD2 matching 10 bases. Unmatched junction bases numbered 9, after V lost 1 base and J lost 9 bases. The germline V gene encodes CDR1 MGHRA and CDR2 YSYEKL. The CDR3 is 16 amino acids. In DNA form, the CDR3 reads TGCGCCAGCAGCCAAGGGGGGCAGCGGGGGGGCGGTGAGCAGTTCTTC. This codes for CASSQGGQRGGGEQFF.

The chain is built from TRBV11-2 and TRBJ2-3, with no clear D. Between the trimmed V and J ends, which lost 5 bases and 7 bases, there was a span of 16 bases. The germline V gene encodes CDR1 SGHAT and CDR2 FQNNGV. This CDR3 is 14 amino acids long. The CDR3 DNA follows: TGTGCCAGCAGCCCCCGCCGAGCCGTAAATACGCAGTATTTT. It encodes CASSPRRAVNTQYF.

This clonotype showed up just a few times. The chain is built from TRBV5-1 and TRBJ2-1, with 9 nucleotides matching TRBD1. The germline CDR1 and CDR2 sequences are SGHRS and YFSETQ. V shed 4 bases, J shed 2 bases, and the junction held 1 base outside the gene matches. The CDR3 totals 14 residues. In DNA, the CDR3 is TGCGCCAGCAGCGACAGGGGGACCTACAATGAGCAGTTCTTC. Its protein is CASSDRGTYNEQFF.

The chain uses TRBV5-6 and TRBJ2-7; TRBD1 aligns across 9 bases. Germline V gene lookup returns CDR1 SGHDT and CDR2 YYEEEE. The length of the CDR3 is 14 residues. J gave up 1 base and V 5 bases, and 4 bases lay outside the gene matches. The CDR3 spells CASRRTGESYEQYF. The CDR3 DNA reads as TGTGCCAGCAGAAGGACAGGGGAGTCCTACGAGCAGTACTTC.

This clonotype was seen a few times. The chain couples TRBV5-1 to TRBJ2-5; TRBD1 matches at 8 bases. Trimming cost V 7 bases and J 5 bases; bases outside gene matches: 7. CDR1 and CDR2 from the germline V gene are SGHRS and YFSETQ. The length of the CDR3 is 13 residues. Here the CDR3 reads CASGQGGGETQYF. The CDR3 DNA reads TGCGCCAGCGGACAGGGTGGAGGGGAGACCCAGTACTTC.

The chain has TRBV18 and TRBJ1-1; no clear D. V was trimmed by 6 bases and J by 5 bases, leaving 16 bases between them. The V gene's germline CDR1 is KGHSH and CDR2 LQKENI. The CDR3 length is 14 residues. CDR3 protein: CASSHRATETEAFF. Here the CDR3 DNA reads TGTGCCAGCTCCCATCGGGCGACTGAGACTGAAGCTTTCTTT.

Ten or more counts support this clonotype. Here the CDR3 omits its conserved ending phenylalanine or tryptophan, so a read error is the likely source. The DNA is omitted, as the CDR3 cannot be located on it reliably, and the CDR3 follows TCRdb's listing. CDR3: CASSFAGQLVLS. V and J are TRBV12-3 or TRBV12-4 and TRBJ1-1; the table's D gene call, TRBD1, was not cross checked with the DNA. The CDR3 is 12 residues long, counting both termini.

This clonotype was seen only a few times. V usage is TRBV5-1 and J usage is TRBJ1-1, with a weak D call TRBD1 (5 bases). The germline CDR1 and CDR2 sequences are SGHRS and YFSETQ. The V end lost 0 bases, the J end lost 0 bases, and 12 bases lay between the germline ends. The length of the CDR3 is 16 residues. The CDR3 bases are TGCGCCAGCAGCTTGGCCGGGGGGACCCTGAACACTGAAGCTTTCTTT. Its translation: CASSLAGGTLNTEAFF.

This clonotype was seen at least ten times. The chain has TRBV4-3 and TRBJ2-1; the match to TRBD2 covers 16 bases. J lost 6 bases, V lost 1 base, and 9 bases had no gene match. This CDR3 region has 19 residues. Germline CDR1 is LGHNA and CDR2 is YSLEER. CDR3 sequence: CASSQGLGLAGGLGNEQFF. Here the CDR3 DNA reads TGCGCCAGCAGCCAAGGTCTGGGACTAGCGGGGGGGCTGGGCAATGAGCAGTTCTTC.

This clonotype was picked up many times. The chain joins TRBV7-9 to TRBJ2-3, with TRBD2 as a possible D gene (6 bases). The CDR3 totals 13 residues. Trimming stripped 5 bases from V and 4 bases from J, with 10 bases between. Germline V gene sequence: CDR1 SEHNR, CDR2 FQNEAQ (reference sequence). The CDR3 coding sequence is TGTGCCAGCAGCCAGCGGGTGGCAGATACGCAGTATTTT. Translated: CASSQRVADTQYF.

This clonotype has more than one count but fewer than ten. The V call is TRBV12-3 or TRBV12-4, the J call TRBJ2-1; possibly TRBD1 for D (6 bases). V dropped 5 bases and J dropped 10 bases, with 9 bases sitting between them. This CDR3 comprises 11 residues. The CDR3 DNA reads as TGTGCCAGCAGTCCAGACAGGGAGCAGTTCTTC. Translation: CASSPDREQFF.

In its sample, this clonotype was seen many times. The rearrangement joins TRBV18 to TRBJ1-2; the D gene is possibly TRBD1 (5 bases). The V gene's germline CDR1 is KGHSH and CDR2 LQKENI. This CDR3 is built from 13 residues. V shed 0 bases and J shed 5 bases, with 7 bases lying between them. CDR3 in amino acids: CASSPPGTYGYTF. CDR3 in DNA: TGTGCCAGCTCACCACCCGGGACGTATGGCTACACCTTC.